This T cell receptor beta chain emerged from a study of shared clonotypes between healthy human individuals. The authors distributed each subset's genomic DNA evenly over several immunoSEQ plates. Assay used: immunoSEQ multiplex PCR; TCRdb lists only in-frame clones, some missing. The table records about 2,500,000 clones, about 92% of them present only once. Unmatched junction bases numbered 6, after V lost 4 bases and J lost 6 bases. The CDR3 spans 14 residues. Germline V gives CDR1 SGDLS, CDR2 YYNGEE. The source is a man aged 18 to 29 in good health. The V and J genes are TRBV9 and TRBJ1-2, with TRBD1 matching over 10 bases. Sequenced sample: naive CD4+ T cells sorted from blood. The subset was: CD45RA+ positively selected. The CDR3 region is CASSLGQGVDGYTF. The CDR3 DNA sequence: TGTGCCAGCAGCCTTGGACAGGGGGTGGATGGCTACACCTTC.